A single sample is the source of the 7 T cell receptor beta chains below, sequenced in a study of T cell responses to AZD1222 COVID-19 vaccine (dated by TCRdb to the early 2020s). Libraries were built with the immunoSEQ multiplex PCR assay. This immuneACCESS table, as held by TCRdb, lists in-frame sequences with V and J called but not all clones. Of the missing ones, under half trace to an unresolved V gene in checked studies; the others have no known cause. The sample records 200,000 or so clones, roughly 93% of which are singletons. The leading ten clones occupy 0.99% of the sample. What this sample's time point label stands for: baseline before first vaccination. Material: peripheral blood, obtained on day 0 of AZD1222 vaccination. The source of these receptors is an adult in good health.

In nucleotides, the CDR3 is TGCGCCAGCAGCTCAAACAAGGCGGGCCAGGGGCAGTACTTC. It yields the protein CASSSNKAGQGQYF. The rearrangement uses TRBV5-1 and TRBJ2-7; D assignment may be TRBD1 or TRBD2 (5 bases each). The V gene lost 3 bases and the J gene lost 9 bases, with 19 bases spanning the gap. The CDR3 length is 14 residues. Germline V gene lookup returns CDR1 SGHRS and CDR2 YFSETQ.

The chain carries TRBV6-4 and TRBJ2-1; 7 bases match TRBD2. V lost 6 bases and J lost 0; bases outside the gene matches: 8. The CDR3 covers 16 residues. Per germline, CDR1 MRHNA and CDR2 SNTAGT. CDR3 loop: CASSAGWGGSYNEQFF. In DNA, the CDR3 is TGTGCCAGCAGCGCCGGGTGGGGGGGCTCCTACAATGAGCAGTTCTTC.

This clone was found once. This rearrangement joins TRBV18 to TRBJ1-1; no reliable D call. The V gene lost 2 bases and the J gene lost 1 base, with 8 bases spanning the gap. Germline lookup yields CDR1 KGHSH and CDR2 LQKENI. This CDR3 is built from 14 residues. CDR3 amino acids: CASSPFGGNTEAFF. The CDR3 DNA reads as TGTGCCAGCTCACCATTCGGCGGGAACACTGAAGCTTTCTTT. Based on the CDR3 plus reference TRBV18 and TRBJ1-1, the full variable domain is NAGVMQNPRHLVRRRGQEARLRCSPMKGHSHVYWYRQLPEEGLKFMVYLQKENIIDESGMPKERFSAEFPKEGPSILRIQQVVRGDSAAYFCASSPFGGNTEAFFGQGTRLTVV.

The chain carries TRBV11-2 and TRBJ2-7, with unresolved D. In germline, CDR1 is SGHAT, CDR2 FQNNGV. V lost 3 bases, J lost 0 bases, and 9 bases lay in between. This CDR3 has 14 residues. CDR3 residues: CASSFSWSSYEQYF. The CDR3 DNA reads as TGTGCCAGCAGCTTTAGTTGGAGCTCCTACGAGCAGTACTTC.

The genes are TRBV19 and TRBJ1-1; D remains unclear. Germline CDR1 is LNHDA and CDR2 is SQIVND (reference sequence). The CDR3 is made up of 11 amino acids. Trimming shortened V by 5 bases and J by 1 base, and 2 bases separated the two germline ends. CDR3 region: CASSRNTEAFF. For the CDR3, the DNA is TGTGCCAGTAGTCGGAACACTGAAGCTTTCTTT.

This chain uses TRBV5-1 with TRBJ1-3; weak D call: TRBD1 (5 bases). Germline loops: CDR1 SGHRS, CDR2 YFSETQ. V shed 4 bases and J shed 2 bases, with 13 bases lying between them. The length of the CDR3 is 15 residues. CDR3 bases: TGCGCCAGCAGCAATCAGGGAGCTGCTGGAAACACCATATATTTT. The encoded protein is CASSNQGAAGNTIYF. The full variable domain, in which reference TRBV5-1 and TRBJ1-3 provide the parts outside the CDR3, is KAGVTQTPRYLIKTRGQQVTLSCSPISGHRSVSWYQQTPGQGLQFLFEYFSETQRNKGNFPGRFSGRQFSNSRSEMNVSTLELGDSALYLCASSNQGAAGNTIYFGEGSWLTVV.

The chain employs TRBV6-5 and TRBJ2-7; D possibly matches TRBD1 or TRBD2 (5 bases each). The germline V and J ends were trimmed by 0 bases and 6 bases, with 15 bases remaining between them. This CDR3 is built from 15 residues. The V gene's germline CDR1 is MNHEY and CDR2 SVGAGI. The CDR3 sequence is CASSYSGTFHGEQYF. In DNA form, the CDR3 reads TGTGCCAGCAGTTACTCCGGGACCTTTCATGGCGAGCAGTACTTC.